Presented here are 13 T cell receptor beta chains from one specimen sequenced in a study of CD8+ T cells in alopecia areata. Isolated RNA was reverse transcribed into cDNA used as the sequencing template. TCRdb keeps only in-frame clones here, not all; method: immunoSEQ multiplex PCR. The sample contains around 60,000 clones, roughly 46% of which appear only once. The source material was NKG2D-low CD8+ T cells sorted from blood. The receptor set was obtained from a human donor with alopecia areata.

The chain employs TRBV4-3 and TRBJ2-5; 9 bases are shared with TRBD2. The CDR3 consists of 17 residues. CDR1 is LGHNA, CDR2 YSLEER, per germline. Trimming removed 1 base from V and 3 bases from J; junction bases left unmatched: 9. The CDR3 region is CASSQVRSGGQEETQYF. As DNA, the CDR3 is TGCGCCAGCAGCCAAGTTCGGAGCGGGGGGCAAGAAGAGACCCAGTACTTC.

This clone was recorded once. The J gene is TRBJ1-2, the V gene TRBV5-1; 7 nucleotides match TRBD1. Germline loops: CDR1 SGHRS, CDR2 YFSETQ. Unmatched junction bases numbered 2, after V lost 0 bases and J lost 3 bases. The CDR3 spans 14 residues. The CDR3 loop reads CASSLDRGHYGYTF. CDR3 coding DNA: TGCGCCAGCAGCTTGGACAGGGGCCACTATGGCTACACCTTC.

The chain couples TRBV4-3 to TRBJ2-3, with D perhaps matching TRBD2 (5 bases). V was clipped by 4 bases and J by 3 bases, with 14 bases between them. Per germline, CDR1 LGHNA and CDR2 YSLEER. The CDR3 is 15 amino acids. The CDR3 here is CASSRAEGMTDTQYF. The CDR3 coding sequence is TGCGCCAGCAGCCGGGCAGAGGGTATGACAGATACGCAGTATTTT.

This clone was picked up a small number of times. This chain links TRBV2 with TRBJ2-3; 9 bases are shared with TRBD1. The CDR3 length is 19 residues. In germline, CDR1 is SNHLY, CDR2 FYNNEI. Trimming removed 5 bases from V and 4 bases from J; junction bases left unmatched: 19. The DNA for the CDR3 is TGTGCCAGCAGTCCAGGACAGGGGCGACTCCCCTGGGGTGCAGATACGCAGTATTTT. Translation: CASSPGQGRLPWGADTQYF.

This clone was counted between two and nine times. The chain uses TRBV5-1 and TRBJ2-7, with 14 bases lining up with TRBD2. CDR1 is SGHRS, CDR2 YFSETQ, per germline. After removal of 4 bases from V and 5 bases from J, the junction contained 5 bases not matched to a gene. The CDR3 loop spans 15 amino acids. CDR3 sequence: CASSTGLAGAHEQYF. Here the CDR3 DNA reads TGCGCCAGCAGCACGGGACTAGCGGGAGCCCACGAGCAGTACTTC.

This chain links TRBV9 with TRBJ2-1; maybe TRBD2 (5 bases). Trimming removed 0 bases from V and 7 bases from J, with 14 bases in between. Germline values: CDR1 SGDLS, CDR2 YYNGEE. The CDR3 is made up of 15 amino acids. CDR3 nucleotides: TGTGCCAGCAGCGTAGCTCGAGGAGGAGTTAATGAGCAGTTCTTC. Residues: CASSVARGGVNEQFF. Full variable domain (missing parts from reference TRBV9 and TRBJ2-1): DSGVTQTPKHLITATGQRVTLRCSPRSGDLSVYWYQQSLDQGLQFLIQYYNGEERAKGNILERFSAQQFPDLHSELNLSSLELGDSALYFCASSVARGGVNEQFFGPGTRLTVL.

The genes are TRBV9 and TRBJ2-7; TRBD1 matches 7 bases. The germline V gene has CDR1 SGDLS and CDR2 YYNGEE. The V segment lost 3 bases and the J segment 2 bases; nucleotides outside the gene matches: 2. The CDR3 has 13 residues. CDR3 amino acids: CASSGDRTYEQYF. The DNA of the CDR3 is TGTGCCAGCAGCGGGGACAGAACCTACGAGCAGTACTTC.

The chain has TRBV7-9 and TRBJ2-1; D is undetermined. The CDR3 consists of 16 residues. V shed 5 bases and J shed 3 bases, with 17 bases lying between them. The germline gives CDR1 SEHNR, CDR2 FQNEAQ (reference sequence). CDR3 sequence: CASSPRRVVDYNEQFF. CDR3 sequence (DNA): TGTGCCAGCAGCCCCCGGAGAGTTGTCGACTACAATGAGCAGTTCTTC.

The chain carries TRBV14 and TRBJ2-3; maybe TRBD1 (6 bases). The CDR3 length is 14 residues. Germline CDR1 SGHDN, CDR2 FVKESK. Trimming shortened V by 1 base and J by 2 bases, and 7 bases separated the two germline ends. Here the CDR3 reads CASSQAGHTDTQYF. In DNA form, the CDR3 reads TGTGCCAGCAGCCAAGCGGGACACACAGATACGCAGTATTTT.

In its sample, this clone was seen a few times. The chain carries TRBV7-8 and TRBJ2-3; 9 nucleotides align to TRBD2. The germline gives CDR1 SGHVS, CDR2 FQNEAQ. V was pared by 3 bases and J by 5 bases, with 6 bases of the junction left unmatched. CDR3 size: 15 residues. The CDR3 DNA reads TGTGCCAGCAGCTTCCGAAGCGGGGGGCAAGATACGCAGTATTTT. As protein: CASSFRSGGQDTQYF.

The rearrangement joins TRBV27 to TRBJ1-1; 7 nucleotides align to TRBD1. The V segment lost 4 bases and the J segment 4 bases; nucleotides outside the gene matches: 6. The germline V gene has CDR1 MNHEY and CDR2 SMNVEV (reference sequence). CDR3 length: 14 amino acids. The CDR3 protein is CASSSTGVFTEAFF. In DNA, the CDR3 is TGTGCCAGCAGTTCTACAGGGGTGTTCACTGAAGCTTTCTTT.

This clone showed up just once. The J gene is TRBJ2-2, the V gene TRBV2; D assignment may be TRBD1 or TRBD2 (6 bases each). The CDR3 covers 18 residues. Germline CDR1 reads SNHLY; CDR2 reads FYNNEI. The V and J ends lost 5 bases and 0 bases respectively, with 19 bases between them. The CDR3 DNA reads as TGTGCCAGCAGTAAAGGGGGACTTTCCTTCGCGAACACCGGGGAGCTGTTTTTT. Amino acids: CASSKGGLSFANTGELFF.

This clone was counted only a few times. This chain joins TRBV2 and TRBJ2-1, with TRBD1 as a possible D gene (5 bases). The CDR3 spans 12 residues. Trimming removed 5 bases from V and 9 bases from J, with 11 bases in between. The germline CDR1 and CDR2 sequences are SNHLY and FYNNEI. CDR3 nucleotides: TGTGCCAGCAGTCAGGGATTCCTTGAGCAGTTCTTC. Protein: CASSQGFLEQFF.